Shown below are 31 T cell receptor beta chains from a single sample sequenced in a study of T cell repertoires in cytomegalovirus infection. TCRdb redid the calling of the reads with MiXCR, one entry per CDR3 protein. The table has hundreds of thousands of distinct CDR3 sequences, 35% seen once. Sequencing was carried out using PBMCs. The origin of the receptors is a human donor in good health (CMV status not recorded). Some clones in this sample may be carry-over from other donors' samples.

Points on this clonotype: Given a much more abundant clone one base away, this may be a read error. The rearrangement joins TRBV7-8 to TRBJ2-7, with D perhaps being TRBD1 or TRBD2 (5 bases each). The CDR3 is made up of 14 amino acids. V lost 7 bases and J 2 bases, leaving 15 bases between the germline ends. The germline V gene has CDR1 SGHVS and CDR2 FQNEAQ. CDR3 bases: TGTGCCAGCATCTTCGGGACGCAAGCCTACGAGCAGTACTTC. Amino acid sequence: CASIFGTQAYEQYF.

As regards this clonotype: This CDR3 fails to terminate in the conserved phenylalanine or tryptophan, so it likely reflects a read error. The DNA is omitted, as the CDR3 cannot be located on it reliably, and the CDR3 follows TCRdb's listing. The chain uses TRBV5-5 and TRBJ2-1; the D segment call TRBD2 is taken from the table without a DNA check. Per germline, CDR1 SGHKS and CDR2 YYEKEE (reference sequence). The CDR3 region is 16 residues in length, termini included. The CDR3 region is CASSSAGGRALNEQLL.

As regards this clonotype: One junction end does not reproduce the germline sequence, and a read error may be involved. J is TRBJ2-1 and V is TRBV12-3 or TRBV12-4; the D gene could be TRBD1 or TRBD2 (5 bases each). The CDR3 contains 11 residues. DNA of the CDR3: TGTGCCAGCAGTTTGGGGGACCCCCCGCGCTTC. Encoded protein: CASSLGDPPRF.

The chain is built from TRBV20-1 and TRBJ1-6; no clear D gene. Trimming cost V 0 bases and J 0 bases, with 6 bases left between them. CDR1 DFQATT and CDR2 SNEGSKA come from the germline V gene (reference sequence). The CDR3 consists of 15 residues. The CDR3 DNA reads as TGCAGTGCTAGAGATAGGATCTCCTATAATTCACCCCTCCACTTT. Protein: CSARDRISYNSPLHF.

The rearrangement links TRBV20-1 to TRBJ2-3; the match to TRBD2 covers 12 bases. CDR3 size: 20 residues. CDR1 and CDR2 from the germline V gene are DFQATT and SNEGSKA (reference sequence). The CDR3 sequence is CSLPRRYGGKRLAGADTQYF. The CDR3 bases are TGCTCCCTGCCGCGCCGGTACGGGGGCAAGAGACTAGCGGGGGCAGATACGCAGTATTTT.

This rearrangement joins TRBV12-3 or TRBV12-4 to TRBJ1-1; no definite D call. The CDR3 is 11 amino acids. V dropped 6 bases and J dropped 10 bases, with 12 bases sitting between them. CDR3 bases: TGTGCCAGCAGGCTGCGGTGGGGAGCTTTCTTT. As protein: CASRLRWGAFF.

V and J are TRBV25-1 and TRBJ2-7; 8 positions agree with TRBD1. This CDR3 is built from 13 residues. CDR1 is MGHDK and CDR2 is SYGVNS in the germline V gene. V lost 10 bases to trimming and J lost 0 bases; unmatched junction nucleotides: 5. CDR3 loop: CATKDRGSYEQYF. DNA of the CDR3: TGTGCCACCAAAGACAGGGGCTCCTACGAGCAGTACTTC.

The rearrangement uses TRBV6-8 and TRBJ1-5; 11 nucleotides agree with TRBD1. After removal of 6 bases from V and 6 bases from J, the junction contained 4 bases not matched to a gene. Germline V lookup: CDR1 MNHGY, CDR2 SAAAGT. This CDR3 has 14 residues. The CDR3 is CASRPDRGRQPQHF. CDR3 nucleotides: TGTGCCAGCAGACCGGACAGGGGGCGTCAGCCCCAGCATTTT.

This clonotype came up a few times. The chain links TRBV19 to TRBJ1-2, with 11 bases that match TRBD1. The V gene's germline CDR1 is LNHDA and CDR2 SQIVND (reference sequence). The CDR3 consists of 16 residues. Losses at the gene ends were 2 bases for V and 7 bases for J; bases not matched to a gene: 9. The CDR3 coding sequence is TGTGCCAGTAGTATATCTTGGACAGGGGGCGTCTCTGGCTACACCTTC. Translating gives CASSISWTGGVSGYTF.

The sample holds many counts of this clonotype. CDR3 protein: CASSYLDSYRETQYF. The CDR3 DNA is TGTGCCAGCAGTTACTTAGACAGCTACAGGGAGACCCAGTACTTC. This chain links TRBV6-5 with TRBJ2-5; tentative D call: TRBD1 (5 bases). CDR3 length: 15 amino acids. Germline V gene lookup returns CDR1 MNHEY and CDR2 SVGAGI. V dropped 1 base and J dropped 5 bases, with 14 bases sitting between them.

This clonotype was seen more than once but under ten times. The chain is built from TRBV5-4 and TRBJ2-5, with D possibly being TRBD2 (5 bases). V was trimmed by 4 bases and J by 7 bases, leaving 11 bases between them. CDR3 size: 12 residues. Germline assignment: CDR1 SGHNT and CDR2 YYREEE (reference sequence). The CDR3 nucleotides are TGTGCCAGCAGCCTGAGAGAGGGGACCCAGTACTTC. Translating gives CASSLREGTQYF. The full variable domain, in which reference TRBV5-4 and TRBJ2-5 provide the parts outside the CDR3, is ETGVTQSPTHLIKTRGQQVTLRCSSQSGHNTVSWYQQALGQGPQFIFQYYREEENGRGNFPPRFSGLQFPNYSSELNVNALELDDSALYLCASSLREGTQYFGPGTRLLVL.

The rearrangement uses TRBV19 and TRBJ1-5; 8 bases line up with TRBD1. Trimming cost V 7 bases and J 1 base; bases outside gene matches: 9. The CDR3 sequence is 16 residues long. CDR1 is LNHDA and CDR2 is SQIVND in the germline V gene (reference sequence). The CDR3 sequence is CASKSDRDRSNQPQHF. The CDR3 DNA reads TGTGCCAGTAAATCGGACAGGGACCGCAGCAATCAGCCCCAGCATTTT.

This clonotype was observed many times. CDR3 sequence (DNA): TGTGCCAGCAGTCTTGGACAGACCTACTATGGCTACACCTTC. This encodes CASSLGQTYYGYTF. This chain connects TRBV28 to TRBJ1-2, with a tentative D call TRBD1 (6 bases). The germline V gene encodes CDR1 MDHEN and CDR2 SYDVKM. The CDR3 loop spans 14 amino acids. Trimming cost V 5 bases and J 3 bases, with 13 bases left between them.

The CDR3 DNA is TGTGCCAGCAGCTTAGAGATTGGGAACACTGAAGCTTTCTTT. Protein: CASSLEIGNTEAFF. The rearrangement joins TRBV7-9 to TRBJ1-1; no clear D. V was pared by 1 base and J by 1 base, with 7 bases between. Germline-derived CDR1 and CDR2 are SEHNR and FQNEAQ (reference sequence). The CDR3 is made up of 14 amino acids.

The chain links TRBV7-8 to TRBJ1-1; D not certain. This CDR3 region has 15 residues. The germline V gene has CDR1 SGHVS and CDR2 FQNEAQ. Trimming took 5 bases from V and 0 from J, leaving 13 bases between them. Written as DNA, the CDR3 is TGTGCCAGCAGCCAAGGTGGCACTTTGAACACTGAAGCTTTCTTT. This encodes CASSQGGTLNTEAFF.

The rearrangement uses TRBV2 and TRBJ2-5; TRBD2 agrees at 7 bases. Losses at the gene ends were 7 bases for V and 5 bases for J; bases not matched to a gene: 19. Looked up from germline, CDR1 is SNHLY and CDR2 is FYNNEI. CDR3 length: 17 amino acids. DNA of the CDR3: TGTGCCAGCACCGGAGTCCGAACCCGACTAGCTAGCGAGACCCAGTACTTC. Translation: CASTGVRTRLASETQYF. Using reference TRBV2 and TRBJ2-5 for the parts outside the CDR3, the full variable domain is EPEVTQTPSHQVTQMGQEVILRCVPISNHLYFYWYRQILGQKVEFLVSFYNNEISEKSEIFDDQFSVERPDGSNFTLKIRSTKLEDSAMYFCASTGVRTRLASETQYFGPGTRLLVL.

This clonotype showed up many times. V and J are TRBV28 and TRBJ1-6; D gene uncertain. The CDR3 is 12 amino acids. Germline V CDR1 and CDR2: MDHEN, SYDVKM. The V gene lost 8 bases and the J gene lost 7 bases, with 9 bases spanning the gap. The CDR3 loop is CASLTENSPLHF. The DNA of the CDR3 is TGTGCCAGCTTAACGGAGAATTCACCCCTCCACTTT.

About this clonotype: The CDR3 ends on some other residue instead of the conserved phenylalanine or tryptophan, so this is likely a read error. The chain has TRBV12-3 or TRBV12-4 and TRBJ2-7, with D maybe TRBD1 (6 bases). Trimming removed 4 bases at V and 5 bases at J, with 18 bases between. There are 15 residues in the CDR3. For the CDR3, the DNA is TGTGCCAGCAGTTCGACACAGGGAAGGGACGACGAGCAGTACTTA. Amino acids: CASSSTQGRDDEQYL.

This clonotype was seen more than once but under ten times. The CDR3 protein is CASSSPGLAKYEQYF. CDR3 sequence (DNA): TGTGCCAGCAGTTCGCCGGGACTAGCGAAATACGAGCAGTACTTC. This chain joins TRBV28 and TRBJ2-7; 10 bases match TRBD2. The trim removed 4 bases at V and 4 bases at J, leaving 7 bases unmatched. This CDR3 spans 15 amino acids. The germline V gene encodes CDR1 MDHEN and CDR2 SYDVKM.

V gene TRBV11-2 combines with J gene TRBJ2-4; D gene uncertain. The germline gives CDR1 SGHAT, CDR2 FQNNGV. The CDR3 is 17 amino acids. V was trimmed by 5 bases and J by 7 bases, leaving 24 bases between them. The CDR3 DNA reads as TGTGCCAGCAGCCTGGGAAGGACGTACGGTCCGGGTAACATTCAGTACTTC. This sequence encodes CASSLGRTYGPGNIQYF.

This clonotype was observed a few times. The V and J genes are TRBV19 and TRBJ1-6, with 8 positions matching TRBD1. Looked up from germline, CDR1 is LNHDA and CDR2 is SQIVND (reference sequence). V was pared by 5 bases and J by 7 bases, with 7 bases of the junction left unmatched. The CDR3 is 15 residues long. The CDR3 region is CASSFRGRLNSPLHF. The DNA for the CDR3 is TGTGCCAGTAGTTTCAGGGGGCGTTTGAATTCACCCCTCCACTTT.

The chain joins TRBV24-1 to TRBJ2-3; TRBD2 agrees at 7 bases. The CDR3 is made up of 17 amino acids. Trimming took 3 bases from V and 2 from J; bases not matched to a gene: 10. Germline lookup yields CDR1 KGHDR and CDR2 SFDVKD. The CDR3 protein is CATSDPLGAGNTDTQYF. The CDR3 DNA reads as TGTGCCACCAGTGATCCACTAGGAGCGGGAAACACAGATACGCAGTATTTT.

This clonotype came up a few times. J is TRBJ2-1 and V is TRBV12-3 or TRBV12-4; no reliable D call. The CDR3 is 13 amino acids. V was shortened by 1 base and J by 10 bases, with 11 bases between the two germline ends. DNA of the CDR3: TGTGCCAGCAGTTTAGAGGAAAGAAGCGAGCAGTTCTTC. Translating it yields CASSLEERSEQFF.

This clonotype was counted only a few times. The V and J genes are TRBV7-3 and TRBJ2-3; 7 nucleotides align to TRBD2. The J segment lost 1 base and the V segment lost 5 bases, leaving 9 bases of the junction unmatched. Germline V CDR1 and CDR2: SGHTA, FQGTGA. The length of the CDR3 is 16 residues. The CDR3 reads CASSPNPRGGTDTQYF. The CDR3 DNA follows: TGTGCCAGCAGCCCTAACCCCCGGGGGGGCACAGATACGCAGTATTTT.

This clonotype occurred many times. The chain links TRBV7-2 to TRBJ2-3, with a weak D call TRBD2 (7 bases). Germline CDR1 and CDR2: SGHTA and FQGNSA. Trimming shortened V by 1 base and J by 1 base, and 12 bases separated the two germline ends. The length of the CDR3 is 16 residues. The CDR3 sequence: CASSLGGRGGTDTQYF. Written as DNA, the CDR3 is TGTGCCAGCAGCTTAGGGGGGAGGGGGGGCACAGATACGCAGTATTTT.

This clonotype came up a few times. The chain uses TRBV28 and TRBJ2-2; the match to TRBD2 covers 11 bases. This CDR3 is 15 amino acids long. V was clipped by 7 bases and J by 2 bases; unmatched bases: 3. Germline CDR1 MDHEN, CDR2 SYDVKM. The CDR3 sequence: CASIGLAGNTGELFF. In DNA, the CDR3 is TGTGCCAGCATCGGACTAGCGGGTAACACCGGGGAGCTGTTTTTT.

Points on this clonotype: A read error may produce the germline difference seen at one junction end. The gene calls are TRBV19 and TRBJ1-1; tentative D call: TRBD1 (6 bases). Germline V lookup: CDR1 LNHDA, CDR2 SQIVND (reference sequence). The CDR3 length is 12 residues. CDR3 residues: CASIIGQTEAFF. CDR3 sequence (DNA): TGTGCCAGTATTATAGGACAGACCGAAGCTTTCTTT. The whole variable domain, filled in from reference TRBV19 and TRBJ1-1, reads DGGITQSPKYLFRKEGQNVTLSCEQNLNHDAMYWYRQDPGQGLRLIYYSQIVNDFQKGDIAEGYSVSREKKESFPLTVTSAQKNPTAFYLCASIIGQTEAFFGQGTRLTVV.

V gene TRBV7-9 combines with J gene TRBJ1-1; 10 nucleotides match TRBD1. Germline-derived CDR1 and CDR2 are SEHNR and FQNEAQ (reference sequence). Trimming cost V 8 bases and J 6 bases; bases outside gene matches: 6. The CDR3 consists of 13 residues. The DNA for the CDR3 is TGTGCCAGCTCGGGACAGGGGTTAGCTGAAGCTTTCTTT. Translating it yields CASSGQGLAEAFF.

This chain links TRBV20-1 with TRBJ2-3, with D possibly matching TRBD2 (6 bases). This CDR3 comprises 13 residues. V lost 1 base and J lost 4, with 9 bases in between. Germline assignment: CDR1 DFQATT and CDR2 SNEGSKA (reference sequence). CDR3 in DNA: TGCAGTGCTAGAGCGTGGGGGGCAGATACGCAGTATTTT. Protein: CSARAWGADTQYF.

The chain joins TRBV24-1 to TRBJ2-2; D is perhaps TRBD1 or TRBD2 (5 bases each). Germline lookup yields CDR1 KGHDR and CDR2 SFDVKD. The CDR3 contains 16 residues. Trimming left V 12 bases short and J 3 bases short, with 22 bases between. Here the CDR3 reads CAYPDIGWGHTGELFF. The CDR3 DNA follows: TGTGCCTACCCGGACATTGGGTGGGGACACACCGGGGAGCTGTTTTTT.

This clonotype came up many times. The genes are TRBV7-2 and TRBJ2-3; D is uncertain. Per germline, CDR1 SGHTA and CDR2 FQGNSA. The CDR3 length is 13 residues. V was shortened by 6 bases and J by 1 base, with 8 bases between the two germline ends. Written as DNA, the CDR3 is TGTGCCAGCAGTTTAACTGGCACAGATACGCAGTATTTT. The encoded protein is CASSLTGTDTQYF. The variable domain in full, completed from reference TRBV7-2 and TRBJ2-3, reads GAGVSQSPSNKVTEKGKDVELRCDPISGHTALYWYRQSLGQGLEFLIYFQGNSAPDKSGLPSDRFSAERTGGSVSTLTIQRTQQEDSAVYLCASSLTGTDTQYFGPGTRLTVL.